The 10 T cell receptor beta chains reported below all come from one sample, sequenced in a study of cytomegalovirus exposure and HLA in healthy donors. PCR amplification relied on 60 Vbeta primers (plus 13 Jbeta primers). Clones were sequenced by immunoSEQ multiplex PCR, and TCRdb holds only the in-frame ones, with some missing. The sample has under 200,000 clones; roughly 80% are singletons. The sample was PBMCs. These receptors were obtained from a male donor in good health and CMV-seropositive.

This clone was counted only a few times. The V gene is TRBV7-9, the J gene TRBJ1-5; 7 nucleotides line up with TRBD1. J lost 7 bases, V lost 5 bases, and 11 bases had no gene match. Germline V gene sequence: CDR1 SEHNR, CDR2 FQNEAQ (reference sequence). This CDR3 has 15 residues. CDR3 protein: CASSNDRVYGQPQHF. The CDR3 DNA is TGTGCCAGCAGCAATGACAGGGTGTACGGCCAGCCCCAGCATTTT. Full variable domain (remainder filled in from reference TRBV7-9 and TRBJ1-5): DTGVSQNPRHKITKRGQNVTFRCDPISEHNRLYWYRQTLGQGPEFLTYFQNEAQLEKSRLLSDRFSAERPKGSFSTLEIQRTEQGDSAMYLCASSNDRVYGQPQHFGDGTRLSIL.

This chain links TRBV7-2 with TRBJ1-6, with 7 bases aligning to TRBD1. The CDR3 has 17 amino acids. CDR1 and CDR2 from the germline V gene are SGHTA and FQGNSA. V lost 1 base, J lost 3 bases, and 6 bases stayed unmatched. CDR3 in amino acids: CASSLGRDRNYNSPLHF. The CDR3 DNA reads as TGTGCCAGCAGCTTAGGCAGGGACAGAAACTATAATTCACCCCTCCACTTT.

This rearrangement joins TRBV27 to TRBJ1-5, with 12 bases aligning to TRBD1. The CDR3 sequence is 18 residues long. V was pared by 5 bases and J by 2 bases, with 10 bases of the junction left unmatched. The germline gives CDR1 MNHEY, CDR2 SMNVEV (reference sequence). In nucleotides, the CDR3 is TGTGCCAGCAGTCTAGGGACAGGGGGCAAGGCTGGCAATCAGCCCCAGCATTTT. Its translation is CASSLGTGGKAGNQPQHF.

The chain carries TRBV19 and TRBJ1-2; possible D gene TRBD1, 5 bases. Deletions cut 5 bases from V and 5 bases from J, with 12 bases between. Germline CDR1 LNHDA, CDR2 SQIVND (reference sequence). The CDR3 sequence is 13 residues long. DNA for the CDR3: TGTGCCAGTAGTCAAGACAGAGGATATGGCTACACCTTC. Encoded protein: CASSQDRGYGYTF.

The CDR3 nucleotides read TGCGCCAGCAGTCAACTTAGCGGGAGTCATTACGAGCAGTACTTC. Protein product: CASSQLSGSHYEQYF. The chain carries TRBV5-1 and TRBJ2-7; 9 bases are a match to TRBD2. The V gene end was trimmed by 5 bases and the J gene end by 4 bases; junction bases not matched to a gene: 10. Germline V lookup: CDR1 SGHRS, CDR2 YFSETQ. This CDR3 spans 15 amino acids.

This rearrangement joins TRBV5-4 to TRBJ2-1; 12 bases line up with TRBD1. CDR3 length: 15 amino acids. The V gene's germline CDR1 is SGHNT and CDR2 YYREEE (reference sequence). V gave up 0 bases and J gave up 9 bases; unmatched junction bases: 4. This CDR3 reads CASSLGDRGRIEQFF. DNA for the CDR3: TGTGCCAGCAGCTTGGGGGACAGGGGGCGTATTGAGCAGTTCTTC. Full variable domain (missing parts from reference TRBV5-4 and TRBJ2-1): ETGVTQSPTHLIKTRGQQVTLRCSSQSGHNTVSWYQQALGQGPQFIFQYYREEENGRGNFPPRFSGLQFPNYSSELNVNALELDDSALYLCASSLGDRGRIEQFFGPGTRLTVL.

The J gene is TRBJ2-4, the V gene TRBV27; D is undetermined. The CDR3 runs 17 residues. Between the trimmed V and J ends, which lost 3 bases and 5 bases, there was a span of 20 bases. Germline V CDR1 and CDR2: MNHEY, SMNVEV (reference sequence). CDR3 nucleotides: TGTGCCAGCAGTTTTCTCCCGACAACACGTCCCGAAAACATTCAGTACTTC. It codes for CASSFLPTTRPENIQYF.

The genes are TRBV18 and TRBJ2-5; D might be TRBD2 (6 bases). This CDR3 is built from 15 residues. The V end lost 5 bases, the J end lost 1 base, and 14 bases lay between the germline ends. Germline V CDR1 and CDR2: KGHSH, LQKENI. The CDR3 loop reads CASSTYGGAQETQYF. The CDR3 DNA is TGTGCCAGCTCAACCTACGGCGGGGCCCAAGAGACCCAGTACTTC.

The chain carries TRBV19 and TRBJ1-4; 10 bases are a match to TRBD1. This CDR3 has 16 residues. The germline V gene encodes CDR1 LNHDA and CDR2 SQIVND (reference sequence). V dropped 7 bases and J dropped 1; count of bases not matched to a gene: 6. CDR3 residues: CASTPGQGGTNEKLFF. In DNA, the CDR3 is TGTGCCAGTACCCCAGGACAGGGGGGAACTAATGAAAAACTGTTTTTT.

The chain recombines TRBV7-2 with TRBJ1-2; no clear D. The CDR3 spans 12 residues. Looked up from germline, CDR1 is SGHTA and CDR2 is FQGNSA. Trimming removed 1 base at V and 4 bases at J, with 4 bases between. The CDR3 sequence is CASSLGIYGYTF. The CDR3 DNA reads as TGTGCCAGCAGCTTAGGTATCTATGGCTACACCTTC.